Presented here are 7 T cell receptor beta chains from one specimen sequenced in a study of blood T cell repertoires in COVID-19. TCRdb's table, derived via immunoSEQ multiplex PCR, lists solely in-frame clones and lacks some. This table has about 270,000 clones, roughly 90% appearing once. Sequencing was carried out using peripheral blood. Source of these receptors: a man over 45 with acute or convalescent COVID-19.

CDR3 loop: CASSKDSLYEQYF. The DNA for the CDR3 is TGTGCCAGCTCCAAGGACAGTCTCTACGAGCAGTACTTC. The rearrangement joins TRBV18 to TRBJ2-7; D might be TRBD1 (6 bases). The CDR3 runs to 13 residues. CDR1 KGHSH and CDR2 LQKENI come from the germline V gene. V lost 6 bases, J lost 3 bases, and 12 bases lay in between.

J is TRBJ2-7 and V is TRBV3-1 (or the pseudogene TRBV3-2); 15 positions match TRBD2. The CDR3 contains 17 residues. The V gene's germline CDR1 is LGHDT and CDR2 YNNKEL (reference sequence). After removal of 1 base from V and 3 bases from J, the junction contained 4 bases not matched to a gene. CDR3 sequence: CASSQVRTSGGGYEQYF. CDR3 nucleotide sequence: TGTGCCAGCAGCCAAGTTAGGACTAGCGGGGGGGGCTACGAGCAGTACTTC.

The CDR3 bases are TGTGCCAGCAGCTCTTTGGGTGCGGGGGAGGGTGAAAAACTGTTTTTT. It yields the protein CASSSLGAGEGEKLFF. V is TRBV7-8 and J is TRBJ1-4, with D maybe TRBD1 (5 bases). Trimming left V 4 bases short and J 7 bases short, with 19 bases between. This CDR3 has 16 residues. CDR1 and CDR2 (germline): SGHVS, FQNEAQ.

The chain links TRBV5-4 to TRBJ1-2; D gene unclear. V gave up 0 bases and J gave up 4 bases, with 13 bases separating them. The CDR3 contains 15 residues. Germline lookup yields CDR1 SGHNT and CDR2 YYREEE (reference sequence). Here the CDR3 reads CASSLEGSRSYGYTF. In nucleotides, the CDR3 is TGTGCCAGCAGCTTGGAAGGGAGTCGAAGCTATGGCTACACCTTC.

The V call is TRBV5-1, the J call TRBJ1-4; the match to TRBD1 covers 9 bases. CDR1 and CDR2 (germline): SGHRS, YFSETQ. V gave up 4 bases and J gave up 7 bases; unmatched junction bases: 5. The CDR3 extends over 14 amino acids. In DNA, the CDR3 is TGCGCCAGCAGCCCGGGACAGGGAAGTGAAAAACTGTTTTTT. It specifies CASSPGQGSEKLFF.

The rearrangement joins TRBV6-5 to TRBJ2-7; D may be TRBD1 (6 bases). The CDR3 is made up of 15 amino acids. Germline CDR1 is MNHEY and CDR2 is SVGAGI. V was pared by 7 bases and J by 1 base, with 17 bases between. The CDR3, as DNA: TGTGCCAGCAATAACGCCGGGACACTATCCTACGAGCAGTACTTC. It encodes CASNNAGTLSYEQYF.

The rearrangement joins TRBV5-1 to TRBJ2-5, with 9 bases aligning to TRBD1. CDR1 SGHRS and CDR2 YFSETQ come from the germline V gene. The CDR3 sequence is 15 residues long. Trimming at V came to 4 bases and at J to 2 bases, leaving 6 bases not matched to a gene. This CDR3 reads CASSDTGGTQETQYF. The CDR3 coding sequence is TGCGCCAGCAGCGACACAGGGGGCACACAAGAGACCCAGTACTTC.